This entry lists 27 T cell receptor beta chains sequenced from one sample in a study of patients and donors after allogeneic stem cell transplantation (dated by TCRdb to the early 2020s). Library construction relied on RT-PCR. The sample was run on a NextSeq 550. TCRdb redid the processing of the public reads, applying fastp at Q25 and MiXCR, and retained in-frame beta chains. Under each unique CDR3 protein, matching rows form one entry showing the most common genes and DNA. This sample holds roughly 200,000 distinct CDR3 sequences; about 37% were observed only once. The top ten constitute around 10% of the sample. Material: blood, either unsorted or a sorted T cell fraction (not recorded which). Receptors were obtained from a human donor who was either an allogeneic HSCT recipient or a stem cell or donor lymphocyte infusion donor (not recorded which). It is not recorded whose cells these are; they may come from a transplant donor.

This clonotype appeared a few times. Relative to the germline gene, one junction end is altered; a read error may explain this. V gene TRBV12-3 or TRBV12-4 combines with J gene TRBJ1-5; D is ambiguous. The CDR3 consists of 14 residues. CDR3 in amino acids: CASSPFEGKQPQHF. The CDR3 nucleotides are TGTGCCAGCAGTCCCTTCGAGGGCAAGCAGCCCCAGCATTTT.

DNA for the CDR3: TGCGCCAGCAGCTTGGTTGGGGCAGGGAGGAACGAAAAACTGTTTTTT. Protein sequence: CASSLVGAGRNEKLFF. This rearrangement joins TRBV5-1 to TRBJ1-4; weak D call: TRBD1 (5 bases). Trimming pared 0 bases from V and 8 bases from J, leaving 17 bases between. The CDR3 covers 16 residues. CDR1 is SGHRS and CDR2 is YFSETQ in the germline V gene.

The chain uses TRBV12-3 or TRBV12-4 and TRBJ2-5; 8 bases are shared with TRBD2. Trimming took 3 bases from V and 6 from J; bases not matched to a gene: 3. This CDR3 is 13 amino acids long. CDR3 DNA sequence: TGTGCCAGCAGTTTCGGGGGGGCCAAGACCCAGTACTTC. The encoded protein is CASSFGGAKTQYF.

The genes are TRBV2 and TRBJ1-5; 7 nucleotides agree with TRBD1. This CDR3 has 15 residues. The germline CDR1 and CDR2 sequences are SNHLY and FYNNEI. V lost 4 bases to trimming and J lost 4 bases; unmatched junction nucleotides: 7. DNA for the CDR3: TGTGCCAGCAGTGTAAACAGGGGAAATAATCAGCCCCAGCATTTT. It specifies CASSVNRGNNQPQHF.

V usage is TRBV6-5 and J usage is TRBJ2-7; D ambiguous. Trimming took 2 bases from V and 6 from J, leaving 14 bases between them. There are 14 residues in the CDR3. CDR1 and CDR2 from the germline V gene are MNHEY and SVGAGI. The CDR3: CASSYGPSTAEQYF. CDR3 nucleotides: TGTGCCAGCAGTTACGGCCCGTCTACGGCCGAGCAGTACTTC.

This clonotype has only one observation. The chain recombines TRBV10-3 with TRBJ1-5; D might be TRBD1 (5 bases). V lost 5 bases, J lost 3 bases, and 8 bases lay in between. CDR3 length equals 13 residues. CDR1 and CDR2 (germline): ENHRY, SYGVKD. The CDR3 coding sequence is TGTGCCATCAGTACAGGTTACAATCAGCCCCAGCATTTT. Residues: CAISTGYNQPQHF.

This rearrangement joins TRBV5-1 to TRBJ2-2, with 7 bases that match TRBD1. CDR1 and CDR2 (germline): SGHRS, YFSETQ. This CDR3 spans 14 amino acids. V gave up 3 bases and J gave up 5 bases; unmatched junction bases: 4. The CDR3 DNA follows: TGCGCCAGCAGCTGGAACAGGGGTACCGGGGAGCTGTTTTTT. It is translated as CASSWNRGTGELFF.

This chain links TRBV29-1 with TRBJ2-5; TRBD2 matches at 7 bases. The V segment lost 7 bases and the J segment 2 bases; nucleotides outside the gene matches: 7. Germline CDR1 is SQVTM and CDR2 is ANQGSEA. The CDR3 totals 13 residues. CDR3 in DNA: TGCAGCGGAGACGGGGGACTACAAGAGACCCAGTACTTC. This translates into CSGDGGLQETQYF.

CDR3 loop: CASRAKGGTEAFF. The CDR3 DNA reads TGTGCCAGCAGGGCCAAGGGGGGGACTGAAGCTTTCTTT. The chain recombines TRBV6-6 with TRBJ1-1, with a weak D call TRBD1 (6 bases). The CDR3 loop spans 13 amino acids. The germline V gene encodes CDR1 MNHNY and CDR2 SVGAGI (reference sequence). Trimming removed 6 bases at V and 5 bases at J, with 13 bases between.

This clonotype appeared a few times. This chain connects TRBV20-1 to TRBJ1-6, with D hard to call. The CDR3 runs to 14 residues. Per the germline V gene, CDR1 is DFQATT and CDR2 is SNEGSKA (reference sequence). V lost 5 bases to trimming and J lost 5 bases, with 13 bases between them. Here the CDR3 reads CSARREVDNSPLHF. For the CDR3, the DNA is TGCAGTGCTCGGAGGGAGGTCGATAATTCACCCCTCCACTTT.

V is TRBV6-2 or TRBV6-3 and J is TRBJ1-6; D is ambiguous. This CDR3 has 12 residues. Germline V gene data show CDR1 as MNHEY and CDR2 as SVGEGT. Trimming took off 8 bases at V and 7 bases at J, with 9 bases between the two ends. The CDR3 loop reads CASRLGNSPLHF. The CDR3 DNA follows: TGTGCCAGCCGGCTCGGGAATTCACCCCTCCACTTT.

This clonotype showed up just a few times. J is TRBJ2-5 and V is TRBV25-1; D call uncertain. V was cut by 8 bases and J by 4 bases, with 5 bases left in between. There are 10 residues in the CDR3. Germline-derived CDR1 and CDR2 are MGHDK and SYGVNS. The CDR3 protein is CASWRETQYF. The CDR3 nucleotides read TGTGCCAGCTGGAGAGAGACCCAGTACTTC.

This clonotype has a handful of counts. The J gene is TRBJ1-1, the V gene TRBV20-1, with D perhaps TRBD1 (5 bases). The V gene lost 5 bases and the J gene lost 0 bases, with 10 bases spanning the gap. Germline CDR1 is DFQATT and CDR2 is SNEGSKA (reference sequence). This CDR3 has 13 residues. The CDR3 DNA reads as TGCAGTGCTCTCAGGGATGTGAACACTGAAGCTTTCTTT. Translated: CSALRDVNTEAFF.

This clonotype was observed a few times. This chain links TRBV7-2 with TRBJ1-1; 12 bases align to TRBD1. V dropped 7 bases and J dropped 1; count of bases not matched to a gene: 7. Germline V gene sequence: CDR1 SGHTA, CDR2 FQGNSA. The CDR3 is 16 residues long. As DNA, the CDR3 is TGTGCCAGCACATTCGGGACAGGGGGCTGGAACACTGAAGCTTTCTTT. Translated: CASTFGTGGWNTEAFF.

The chain links TRBV20-1 to TRBJ2-1, with TRBD2 matching 11 bases. Germline CDR1 reads DFQATT; CDR2 reads SNEGSKA (reference sequence). The CDR3 covers 13 residues. After removal of 5 bases from V and 8 bases from J, the junction contained 5 bases not matched to a gene. The CDR3 reads CSAPTSGVYEQFF. Written as DNA, the CDR3 is TGCAGTGCTCCGACTAGCGGGGTCTATGAGCAGTTCTTC.

V and J are TRBV9 and TRBJ2-1; D is unresolved. Germline CDR1 reads SGDLS; CDR2 reads YYNGEE. V gave up 0 bases and J gave up 7 bases, with 11 bases separating them. The CDR3 runs to 14 residues. The CDR3 spells CASSVEIATNEQFF. CDR3 DNA sequence: TGTGCCAGCAGCGTAGAAATCGCGACAAATGAGCAGTTCTTC.

This chain joins TRBV9 and TRBJ2-1, with 12 bases aligning to TRBD2. V lost 2 bases, J lost 5 bases, and 2 bases stayed unmatched. Per the germline V gene, CDR1 is SGDLS and CDR2 is YYNGEE. The CDR3 consists of 15 residues. The CDR3 region has the DNA TGTGCCAGCAGCGTTAGACTAGCGGGGGACAATGAGCAGTTCTTC. Translation: CASSVRLAGDNEQFF.

The chain has TRBV5-1 and TRBJ1-4, with D uncertain. This CDR3 has 15 residues. Per the germline V gene, CDR1 is SGHRS and CDR2 is YFSETQ. Trimming took off 2 bases at V and 8 bases at J, with 16 bases between the two ends. CDR3: CASSFTFLADEKLFF. The CDR3, as DNA: TGCGCCAGCAGCTTCACGTTCCTCGCCGACGAAAAACTGTTTTTT.

This clonotype came up a few times. The V gene is TRBV27, the J gene TRBJ2-1, with TRBD1 matching 10 bases. V shed 6 bases and J 2 bases; nucleotides not matched to a gene: 4. Germline V gene sequence: CDR1 MNHEY, CDR2 SMNVEV (reference sequence). The CDR3 contains 15 residues. CDR3 region: CASSPDRGPYNEQFF. DNA for the CDR3: TGTGCCAGCAGCCCCGACAGGGGGCCCTACAATGAGCAGTTCTTC.

The chain employs TRBV20-1 and TRBJ1-6; D uncertain. Trimming took off 1 base at V and 9 bases at J, with 13 bases between the two ends. Per germline, CDR1 DFQATT and CDR2 SNEGSKA (reference sequence). The CDR3 is 14 amino acids. In nucleotides, the CDR3 is TGCAGTGCTAGAGGGTCAGGAGGCGCTTCACCCCTCCACTTT. It translates to CSARGSGGASPLHF.

This clonotype was found a few times. The rearrangement links TRBV12-3 or TRBV12-4 to TRBJ1-5; no firm D call. V dropped 2 bases and J dropped 5 bases, with 10 bases sitting between them. This CDR3 contains 14 residues. The CDR3 loop reads CASSLRVGDQPQHF. CDR3 sequence (DNA): TGTGCCAGCAGTTTAAGAGTCGGCGATCAGCCCCAGCATTTT.

V usage is TRBV6-6 and J usage is TRBJ2-7; no clear D. Germline loops: CDR1 MNHNY, CDR2 SVGAGI (reference sequence). The CDR3 length is 13 residues. V lost 3 bases and J lost 3, with 9 bases in between. CDR3 bases: TGTGCCAGCAGTTATAGGAAATTCTACGAGCAGTACTTC. Its protein product is CASSYRKFYEQYF.

The rearrangement joins TRBV28 to TRBJ1-5; 8 nucleotides align to TRBD1. Losses at the gene ends were 4 bases for V and 2 bases for J; bases not matched to a gene: 4. Germline V gives CDR1 MDHEN, CDR2 SYDVKM. The CDR3 loop spans 15 amino acids. CDR3 bases: TGTGCCAGCAGTTCAGGGGGCTCGGGCAATCAGCCCCAGCATTTT. It encodes CASSSGGSGNQPQHF.

V is TRBV12-3 or TRBV12-4 and J is TRBJ2-7, with D possibly matching TRBD1 (5 bases). Trimming cost V 9 bases and J 1 base, with 13 bases left between them. This CDR3 has 13 amino acids. As DNA, the CDR3 is TGTGCCAGTTGGGGCGTACTTTCCTACGAGCAGTACTTC. Residues: CASWGVLSYEQYF.

The chain uses TRBV18 and TRBJ1-6, with TRBD1 as a possible D gene (5 bases). The CDR3 runs to 14 residues. Trimming removed 4 bases from V and 7 bases from J, with 11 bases in between. Germline CDR1 KGHSH, CDR2 LQKENI. The CDR3 here is CASSLREANSPLHF. The CDR3 nucleotides read TGTGCCAGCTCACTCAGGGAGGCAAATTCACCCCTCCACTTT.

This rearrangement joins TRBV28 to TRBJ2-4; D unresolved. The CDR3 covers 14 residues. With 2 bases removed from V and 2 bases from J, the gap between germline ends came to 7 bases. Germline V CDR1 and CDR2: MDHEN, SYDVKM. CDR3: CASSLTESKNIQYF. The CDR3 nucleotides are TGTGCCAGCAGTTTAACCGAGTCCAAAAACATTCAGTACTTC.

The V call is TRBV12-3 or TRBV12-4, the J call TRBJ2-6, with a tentative D call TRBD1 (7 bases). The V gene lost 6 bases and the J gene lost 4 bases, with 13 bases spanning the gap. The CDR3 contains 15 residues. CDR3 bases: TGTGCCAGCAGGCCGACAGGGAGGGGGGCCAACGTCCTGACTTTC. Translating gives CASRPTGRGANVLTF.